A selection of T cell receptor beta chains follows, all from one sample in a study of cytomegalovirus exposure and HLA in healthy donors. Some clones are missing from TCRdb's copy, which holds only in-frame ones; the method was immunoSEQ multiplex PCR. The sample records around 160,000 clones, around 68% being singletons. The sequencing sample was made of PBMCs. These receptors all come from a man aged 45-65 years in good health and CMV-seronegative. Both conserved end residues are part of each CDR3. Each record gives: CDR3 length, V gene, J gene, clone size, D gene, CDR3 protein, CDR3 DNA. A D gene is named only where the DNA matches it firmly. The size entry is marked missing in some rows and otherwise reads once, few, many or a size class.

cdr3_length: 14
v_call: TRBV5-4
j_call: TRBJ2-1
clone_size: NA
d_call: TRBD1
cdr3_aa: CASSLAGTGGKQFF
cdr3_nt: TGTGCCAGCAGCTTGGCCGGGACAGGGGGCAAGCAGTTCTTC

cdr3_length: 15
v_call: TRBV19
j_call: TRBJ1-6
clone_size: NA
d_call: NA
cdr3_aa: CASSHRTAYNSPLHF
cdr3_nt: TGTGCCAGTAGTCACCGGACTGCGTATAATTCACCCCTCCACTTT

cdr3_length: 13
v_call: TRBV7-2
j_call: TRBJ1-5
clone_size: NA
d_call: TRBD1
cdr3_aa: CASKGQAKQPQHF
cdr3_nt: TGTGCCAGCAAGGGACAGGCGAAGCAGCCCCAGCATTTT

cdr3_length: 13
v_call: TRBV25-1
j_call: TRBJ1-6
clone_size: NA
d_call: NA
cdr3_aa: CASSVSGFSPLHF
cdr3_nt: TGTGCCAGCAGTGTCTCGGGATTTTCACCCCTCCACTTT

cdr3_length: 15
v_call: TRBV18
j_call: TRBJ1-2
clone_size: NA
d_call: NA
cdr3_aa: CASSPSTETWVGYTF
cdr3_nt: TGTGCCAGCTCACCGTCGACAGAAACATGGGTAGGCTACACCTTC

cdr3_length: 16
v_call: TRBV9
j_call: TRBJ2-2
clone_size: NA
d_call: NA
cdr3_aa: CASSGFSGGNTGELFF
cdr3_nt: TGTGCCAGCAGCGGGTTTAGCGGAGGGAATACCGGGGAGCTGTTTTTT

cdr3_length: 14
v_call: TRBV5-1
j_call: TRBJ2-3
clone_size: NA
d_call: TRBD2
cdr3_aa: CASSPGLATDTQYF
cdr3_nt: TGCGCCAGCAGCCCCGGACTAGCCACAGATACGCAGTATTTT

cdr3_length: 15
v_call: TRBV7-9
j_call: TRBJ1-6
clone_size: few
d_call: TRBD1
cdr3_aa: CASSLAGGYNSPLHF
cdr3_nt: TGTGCCAGCAGCTTAGCAGGGGGCTACAATTCACCCCTCCACTTT

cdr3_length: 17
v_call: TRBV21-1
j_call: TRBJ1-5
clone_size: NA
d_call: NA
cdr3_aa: CASSKEKVGYSNQPQHF
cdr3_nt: TGTGCCAGCAGCAAAGAGAAGGTCGGGTATAGCAATCAGCCCCAGCATTTT

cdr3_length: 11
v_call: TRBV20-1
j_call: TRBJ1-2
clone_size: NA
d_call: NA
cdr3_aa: CSALGLEGYTF
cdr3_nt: TGCAGTGCTCTTGGATTGGAGGGCTACACCTTC

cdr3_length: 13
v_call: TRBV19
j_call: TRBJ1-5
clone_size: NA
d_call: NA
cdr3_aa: CASMGARNQPQHF
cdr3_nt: TGTGCCAGTATGGGAGCCAGGAATCAGCCCCAGCATTTT

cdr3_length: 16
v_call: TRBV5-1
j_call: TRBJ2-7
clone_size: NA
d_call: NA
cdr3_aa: CASSATGRAITYEQYF
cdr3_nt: TGCGCCAGCAGCGCAACAGGGAGAGCGATAACCTACGAGCAGTACTTC

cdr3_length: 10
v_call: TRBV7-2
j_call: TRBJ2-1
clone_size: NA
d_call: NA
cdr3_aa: CASSEGLQFF
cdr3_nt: TGTGCCAGCAGCGAAGGACTGCAGTTCTTC

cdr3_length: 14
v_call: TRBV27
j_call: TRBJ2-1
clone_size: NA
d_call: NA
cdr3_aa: CASSLSPTSNEQFF
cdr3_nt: TGTGCCAGCAGTTTATCGCCGACAAGCAATGAGCAGTTCTTC

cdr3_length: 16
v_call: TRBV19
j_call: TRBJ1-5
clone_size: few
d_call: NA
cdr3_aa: CASKERGEYSNQPQHF
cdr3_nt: TGTGCCAGTAAGGAAAGAGGCGAATATAGCAATCAGCCCCAGCATTTT

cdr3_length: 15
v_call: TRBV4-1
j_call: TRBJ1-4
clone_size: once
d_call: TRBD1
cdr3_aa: CASSQAGTESEKLFF
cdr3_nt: TGCGCCAGCAGCCAGGCTGGGACAGAAAGTGAAAAACTGTTTTTT

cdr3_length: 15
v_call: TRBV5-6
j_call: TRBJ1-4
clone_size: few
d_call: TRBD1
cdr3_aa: CASSGSTGAGEKLFF
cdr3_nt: TGTGCCAGCAGCGGTTCGACAGGGGCCGGTGAAAAACTGTTTTTT

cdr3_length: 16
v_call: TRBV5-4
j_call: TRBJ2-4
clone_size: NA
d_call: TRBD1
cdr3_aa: CASSFQGGRAKNIQYF
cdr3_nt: TGTGCCAGCAGCTTTCAAGGGGGCCGAGCCAAAAACATTCAGTACTTC

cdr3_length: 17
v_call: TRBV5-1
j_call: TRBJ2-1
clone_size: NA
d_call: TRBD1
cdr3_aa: CASSLARRQGAGNEQFF
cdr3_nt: TGCGCCAGCAGCTTGGCCAGGAGACAGGGGGCAGGCAATGAGCAGTTCTTC

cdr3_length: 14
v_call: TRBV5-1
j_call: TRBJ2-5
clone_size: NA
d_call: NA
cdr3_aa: CASSLGSTPETQYF
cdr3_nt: TGCGCCAGCAGCTTGGGTAGCACCCCAGAGACCCAGTACTTC

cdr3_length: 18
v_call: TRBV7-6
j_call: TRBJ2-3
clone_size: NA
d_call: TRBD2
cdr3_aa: CASSYPGTSGPSTDTQYF
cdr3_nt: TGTGCCAGCAGCTATCCCGGGACTAGCGGACCAAGCACAGATACGCAGTATTTT

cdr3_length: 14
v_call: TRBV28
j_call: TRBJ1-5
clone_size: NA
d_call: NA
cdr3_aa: CASSSAGGSQPQHF
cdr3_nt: TGTGCCAGCAGTTCAGCGGGGGGAAGTCAGCCCCAGCATTTT

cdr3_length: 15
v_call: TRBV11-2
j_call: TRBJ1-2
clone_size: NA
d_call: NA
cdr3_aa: CASSLGGQGSYGYTF
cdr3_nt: TGTGCCAGCAGCTTAGGGGGCCAGGGAAGCTATGGCTACACCTTC

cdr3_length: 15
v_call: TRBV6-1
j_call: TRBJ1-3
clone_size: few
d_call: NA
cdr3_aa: CASSEGRSTGNTIYF
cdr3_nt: TGTGCCAGCAGTGAAGGCAGGTCTACTGGAAACACCATATATTTT

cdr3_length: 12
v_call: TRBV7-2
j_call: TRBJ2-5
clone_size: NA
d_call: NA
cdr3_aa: CASSPVLETQYF
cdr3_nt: TGTGCCAGCAGCCCGGTACTCGAGACCCAGTACTTC

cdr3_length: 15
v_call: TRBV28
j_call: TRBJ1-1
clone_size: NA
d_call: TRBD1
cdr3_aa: CASRTGGAMNTEAFF
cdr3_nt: TGTGCCAGCAGGACAGGGGGCGCGATGAACACTGAAGCTTTCTTT

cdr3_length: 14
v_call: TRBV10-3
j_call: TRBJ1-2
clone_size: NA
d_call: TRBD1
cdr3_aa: CALGGQGVNYGYTF
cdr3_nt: TGTGCCCTGGGCGGACAGGGGGTGAACTATGGCTACACCTTC

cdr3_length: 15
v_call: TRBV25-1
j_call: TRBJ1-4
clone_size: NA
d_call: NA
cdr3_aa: CASSGGQRSNEKLFF
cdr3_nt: TGTGCCAGCAGTGGAGGACAGCGATCTAATGAAAAACTGTTTTTT

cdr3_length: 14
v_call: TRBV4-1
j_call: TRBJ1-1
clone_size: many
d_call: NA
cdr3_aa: CASSSQWVNPEAFF
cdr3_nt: TGCGCCAGCAGCTCACAGTGGGTAAACCCTGAAGCTTTCTTT

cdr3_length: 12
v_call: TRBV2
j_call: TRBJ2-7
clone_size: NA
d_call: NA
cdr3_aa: CASSGQSYEQYF
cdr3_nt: TGTGCCAGCAGTGGACAGTCCTACGAGCAGTACTTC